This T cell receptor beta chain was captured by sequencing in a study of cytomegalovirus exposure and HLA in healthy donors (dated by TCRdb to 2016 to 2017). Background for the entire study: In an earlier analysis of approximately 500 of the donors, approximately 300 Gb of sequence data and 95 million to 130 million unique TCR beta sequences from about 179 million T cells were reported. Typing coverage differed by locus: A, B, C, DRB1 and DQB1 were typed in roughly 629-630 donors, DQA1 in 500 to 550, DPA1 in 600 to 610, and DPB1 in approximately 450. Every discovery cohort repertoire had been produced on one sequencing platform. The aim of the study was to test whether cataloging public T cell receptors could identify signatures of past pathogen exposure. Of the approximately 400 genotyped donors, 70% to 90% were placed in the genetic ancestry cluster associated with self-reported Caucasian donors. The T cell repertoires of some 700 subjects were profiled by immunosequencing and related to cytomegalovirus serostatus. To study patterns of TCR occurrence, a later analysis re-analyzed previously published TCR beta repertoires from hundreds of donors and added high-resolution HLA genotyping. Class I and class II HLA loci were covered by the typing at four-digit resolution. Donor age, sex, ethnicity and CMV serostatus were compiled alongside the repertoire data. The later analysis used no new phenotypic data to find candidate immune exposures, relying instead on TCR beta sequences and their occurrence across donors. High-throughput TCR immunosequencing, statistical association of individual TCRs with disease status, and machine learning were combined to predict cytomegalovirus infection status. Roughly 300 gigabases of sequencing data and 80 million or so unique TCR sequences were included in an early release covering about 620 HLA-typed donors. On average, around 200,000 unique TCR beta nucleotide sequences were sequenced per donor among about 400 genotyped donors of the cohort, with roughly 20% of those sequences being non-productive. Roughly 5 DR-DQ haplotypes were handled as single units for association and clustering, since linkage in the cohort was strong. In addition to the first cohort of 666 subjects, a separate validation cohort of 130 or so different subjects was used. In an earlier analysis of a few hundred of the donors, high-throughput TCR beta sequencing was used to judge whether each TCR beta V gene segment behaved as functional or pseudogenic. Genome-wide SNP genotypes for about 55% of the 666 donors were used in a later genetic analysis, which treated that subset as a discovery cohort. The study at large found these results: The study listed 150 to 200 TCR beta chains as associated with cytomegalovirus. A later analysis associated some 17,000 TCR beta sequences with specific HLA alleles at a false discovery rate of 0.05. In a later analysis, the rate of TCR association differed among HLA loci, with DRB1 alleles having the most associated TCRs and HLA-C alleles having the fewest. A later analysis reported that several top co-occurrence clusters appeared linked to parvovirus B19, influenza, CMV and Epstein-Barr virus. A few of the identified cytomegalovirus-associated TCR beta chains were confirmed in vitro to be specific for cytomegalovirus antigens. A further reported finding was that TCR beta sequences accurately predicted the HLA-A and HLA-B alleles for most subjects in the first cohort. V-gene and J-gene trimming of TCR beta chains was associated with a missense DCLRE1C variant in a later genetic analysis, and the association was replicated in an independent cohort. Because HLA typing was unavailable for some donors at each locus, only the typed subset was used in association tests. The presence/absence analyses assumed that sequencing depth was roughly uniform across donors, and that assumption may not be true. The earlier analysis of approximately 590 of the donors excluded some 16 rarely observed V segments, including chromosome 9 orphons, because counts were too low. In a later analysis, most CMV-associated TCR beta chains were found to appear HLA-restricted, with HLA associations seemingly driven largely by CMV exposure. In this cohort, only TCR beta chains were sequenced, and detectable features were limited by the absence of alpha or paired-chain data. In an earlier analysis of approximately 590 of the donors, most TCR beta V segments appeared in productive rearrangements about 90% or about 30% of the time, broadly matching IMGT annotations. When HLA alleles, especially DR and DQ, strongly co-occurred, attributing TCR associations to individual alleles was difficult. Correlated functional status among segregating V segments might be attributable to linkage disequilibrium, but an unknown experimental factor could not be ruled out. Immune exposure information for the cohort was limited to CMV serostatus. Compared with the approximately 720-donor mean, donors in an Asian-associated ancestry cluster had fewer N-insertions in productive TCRs, according to a later genetic analysis. While some public TCRs were present in many individuals, most TCR sequences turned up only very rarely across donors. In both the original and validation cohorts, the classifier was reported to diagnose cytomegalovirus status with high specificity and sensitivity. According to the authors, the approach could potentially be generalized to other disease states and immunological phenotypes. A group of highly shared sequence variants was considered likely to be a technical artifact of the sequencing pipeline. In a later analysis, HLA-associated TCR beta chains were found to be more clonally expanded and to have lower generation probabilities than equally common non-associated chains. Some IMGT-functional V segments, including TRBV6-2 and TRBV6-3, could not be distinguished by the 87-base-pair reads and were therefore excluded.

Details on this clone: Its antigen remains undetermined.

The cohort comprised 670 or so healthy bone marrow donors. All cohort members were sampled while nominally healthy, although unrecorded immune exposures were likely present. The donor tested CMV seropositive, placing the donor among the 250 to 300 seropositive members of the cohort. Every donor gave a peripheral blood sample, and the peripheral blood mononuclear cells from that sample were used for TCR beta sequencing. The Qiagen DNeasy Blood Extraction Kit was used to extract genomic DNA from the blood cell samples. The library was generated by the immunoSEQ multiplex PCR assay. The multiplex PCR relied on a mix of 60 forward primers for TCR Vbeta segments and 13 reverse primers for TCR Jbeta segments. A multiplex PCR assay on genomic DNA amplified the CDR3 region of rearranged TCR beta genes. Amplified TCR beta libraries were sequenced as 87-base-pair reads on the Illumina HiSeq System. The original pipeline was this. In a later analysis, tens of millions of unique TCR beta chains were counted across the 650 to 700 repertoires, and about 10 million of these chains were shared by at least two donors. Raw reads were error-corrected and collapsed into unique sequences with a nearest-neighbor algorithm that merged closely related sequences to remove PCR and sequencing errors. Alignment of CDR3 sequences to IMGT reference sequences was used to assign V, D and J gene segments. For a sequence to be retained, at least a six-nucleotide match to both a V gene segment and a J gene segment was required. A rearrangement was called productive if the CDR3 had no stop codons and remained in frame with V and J, and every other rearrangement was called non-productive. CDR3 was defined by IMGT convention, running from the second conserved V-encoded cysteine to the conserved J-encoded phenylalanine. Sequences without an unambiguous match to a single V gene segment were excluded from the earlier analysis of 500 to 700 of the donors. An earlier analysis of about 600 of the donors called V segments functional above 56.7% productive rearrangements and segregating when the between-donor standard deviation exceeded 5%. A statistical classification framework was developed to diagnose cytomegalovirus status using the catalog of TCR beta chain sequences. In a later analysis, V and J genes were assigned by comparing TCR nucleotide sequences against IMGT/GENE-DB human TR gene sequences. In a later analysis, CDR3 sequences and most-parsimonious VDJ recombination scenarios were assigned using the TCRdist pipeline. In a later analysis, each TCR beta chain was defined by its CDR3 amino acid sequence together with its V-gene family, and reads without a unique V-gene family were excluded. A later analysis removed 500 to 650 highly shared, low-generation-probability nucleotide sequences to deal with suspected cross-contamination and a sequencing artifact. A later analysis calculated a clonal expansion index for each public chain from normalized within-repertoire ranks of inferred template counts. In a later analysis, generation probabilities were computed using a VDJ recombination model fitted to out-of-frame rearrangements, and the results were checked against IGoR. A later analysis scored TCR-TCR, TCR-HLA and TCR-CMV co-occurrence with hypergeometric tests, applying a repertoire-size bias correction to TCR pairs. To estimate false discovery rates, a later analysis permuted the HLA or CMV assignments 20 times. In a later analysis, co-occurring TCRs were grouped using DBSCAN, and TCRdist sequence similarity was added for clustering within HLA-allele-positive subsets. Repertoires with fewer than 30,000 or more than 120,000 public chains, plus five repertoires with anomalous nucleotide sharing, were excluded from co-occurrence clustering. Entries here come from immuneACCESS through TCRdb and include only in-frame sequences with V and J called. Some clones fail to appear in such tables; in the studies checked, an unresolved V gene covers under half of the shortfall, and the cause of the remainder is unknown. For V, J and clone size, that table is used; D and trimming come from the DNA. The table of this sample itemizes some 21,000 clones. The top ten hold approximately 23% of the sample.

Trimming leaves V shorter by 0 bases and J shorter by 4 bases, with the junction holding 3 bases beyond the gene matches. CDR1 and CDR2 (MGHDK, SYGVNS) derive from the germline V gene. Its CDR3 holds 16 amino acids, cysteine through phenylalanine. Just the 48-base CDR3 DNA is kept, in frame starting at base 1. Sequences were obtained from PBMCs. This clonotype originated in a man aged 60 to 75 in good health and CMV-seropositive. This chain joins TRBV25-1 to TRBJ1-4, with TRBD1 identical over 9 junction bases. The sequenced DNA: TGTGCCAGCAGTGAATATGGGACAGGGAATAATGAAAAACTGTTTTTT. This codes for CASSEYGTGNNEKLFF.